One and the same sample provided the 20 T cell receptor beta chains below, sequenced in a study of T cell repertoires in cytomegalovirus infection. TCRdb analysed the reads with MiXCR anew, one entry per CDR3 protein. Altogether under 250,000 distinct CDR3 sequences are present, about 5.9% being singletons, with the ten largest covering around 6%. The sample was PBMCs. These receptor sequences come from a human donor in good health (CMV status not recorded). Some clones in this sample may be carry-over from other donors' samples.

This clonotype was observed at least ten times. V gene TRBV5-1 combines with J gene TRBJ1-6; D unresolved. This CDR3 contains 13 residues. Germline assignment: CDR1 SGHRS and CDR2 YFSETQ. Trimming took off 5 bases at V and 10 bases at J, with 13 bases between the two ends. The CDR3: CASRADSSSPLHF. DNA of the CDR3: TGCGCCAGCAGGGCTGATTCCTCCTCACCCCTCCACTTT.

The V gene is TRBV3-1, the J gene TRBJ2-4; D may be TRBD1 (6 bases). The CDR3 spans 13 residues. CDR1 LGHDT and CDR2 YNNKEL come from the germline V gene (reference sequence). V was shortened by 4 bases and J by 7 bases, with 11 bases between the two germline ends. This CDR3 reads CASSPGQRNIQYF. DNA of the CDR3: TGTGCCAGCAGCCCCGGACAGAGGAACATTCAGTACTTC.

This clonotype was counted only a few times. This chain joins TRBV20-1 and TRBJ1-2, with D unresolved. The V and J ends lost 2 bases and 4 bases respectively, with 11 bases between them. CDR1 and CDR2 from the germline V gene are DFQATT and SNEGSKA (reference sequence). The CDR3 extends over 13 amino acids. CDR3 DNA: TGCAGTGCTAGAAGCCCCGGTACCTATGGCTACACCTTC. Translated, it gives CSARSPGTYGYTF.

There are many counts of this clonotype. The V call is TRBV20-1, the J call TRBJ2-7; 8 bases align to TRBD1. There are 14 residues in the CDR3. The germline V gene encodes CDR1 DFQATT and CDR2 SNEGSKA (reference sequence). J lost 5 bases, V lost 3 bases, and 9 bases had no gene match. The CDR3: CSASDMDRADEQYF. The CDR3 DNA reads as TGCAGTGCTAGCGATATGGACAGGGCCGACGAGCAGTACTTC.

This clonotype was counted many times. The J gene is TRBJ2-7, the V gene TRBV28; no reliable D call. V gave up 3 bases and J gave up 5 bases, with 8 bases separating them. The CDR3 runs to 12 residues. CDR1 and CDR2 from the germline V gene are MDHEN and SYDVKM. The CDR3 is CASSFGHHEQYF. In DNA form, the CDR3 reads TGTGCCAGCAGTTTTGGGCATCACGAGCAGTACTTC.

This clonotype has ten or more counts. V and J are TRBV27 and TRBJ2-7, with TRBD1 identical over 7 bases. Germline V gene lookup returns CDR1 MNHEY and CDR2 SMNVEV (reference sequence). Trimming removed 0 bases from V and 10 bases from J; junction bases left unmatched: 6. The CDR3 sequence is 13 residues long. The CDR3, as DNA: TGTGCCAGCAGTTTATCCCCCGACAGGGTACAGTACTTC. Translation: CASSLSPDRVQYF.

V gene TRBV7-3 combines with J gene TRBJ2-1, with 7 bases matching TRBD1. V trimming: 2 bases; J trimming: 9 bases; junction bases outside the gene matches: 10. The CDR3 spans 15 residues. The V gene's germline CDR1 is SGHTA and CDR2 FQGTGA. CDR3 DNA sequence: TGTGCCAGCAGCTTATCCGGGACAGCCAACCTTGAGCAGTTCTTC. Protein sequence: CASSLSGTANLEQFF.

This clonotype was observed at least ten times. CDR3 in amino acids: CASSPLNTGELFF. The CDR3 DNA follows: TGTGCCAGCAGTCCTCTCAACACCGGGGAGCTGTTTTTT. The chain is built from TRBV28 and TRBJ2-2; the D is unclear. V was clipped by 5 bases and J by 2 bases, with 6 bases between them. Looked up from germline, CDR1 is MDHEN and CDR2 is SYDVKM. This CDR3 spans 13 amino acids.

The chain uses TRBV7-9 and TRBJ2-1, with D perhaps matching TRBD1 or TRBD2 (5 bases each). V gave up 2 bases and J gave up 5 bases, with 13 bases separating them. Germline V CDR1 and CDR2: SEHNR, FQNEAQ (reference sequence). The CDR3 has 15 residues. CDR3 nucleotides: TGTGCCAGCAGCTTACCCCGGGACGGTCACAATGAGCAGTTCTTC. This codes for CASSLPRDGHNEQFF.

This clonotype appeared many times. V gene TRBV7-6 combines with J gene TRBJ2-7; 7 positions match TRBD1. Germline V gene sequence: CDR1 SGHVS, CDR2 FNYEAQ. The CDR3 sequence is 16 residues long. V gave up 2 bases and J gave up 5 bases; unmatched junction bases: 12. CDR3 residues: CASSLSSRQGIDEQYF. The CDR3 bases are TGTGCCAGCAGCTTAAGTTCGAGACAGGGTATCGACGAGCAGTACTTC.

The sample holds many counts of this clonotype. The rearrangement uses TRBV5-6 and TRBJ1-1; weak D call: TRBD1 (5 bases). Trimming took off 7 bases at V and 2 bases at J, with 18 bases between the two ends. The CDR3 spans 15 residues. The germline V gene has CDR1 SGHDT and CDR2 YYEEEE. This chain's CDR3 is CASQGLRFYNTEAFF. The CDR3 DNA follows: TGTGCCAGCCAGGGACTCCGGTTTTACAACACTGAAGCTTTCTTT.

In this sample, this clonotype turned up many times. This chain connects TRBV7-9 to TRBJ2-2; D is uncertain. The V end was cut by 5 bases, the J end by 3 bases, with 10 bases between. Germline CDR1 reads SEHNR; CDR2 reads FQNEAQ (reference sequence). This CDR3 contains 14 residues. This CDR3 is CASSVLQDTGELFF. Written as DNA, the CDR3 is TGTGCCAGCAGCGTGTTGCAGGACACCGGGGAGCTGTTTTTT.

This clonotype was counted ten times or more. V is TRBV7-6 and J is TRBJ2-1; D is tentatively TRBD1 or TRBD2 (6 bases each). Germline lookup yields CDR1 SGHVS and CDR2 FNYEAQ. The V and J ends lost 1 base and 5 bases respectively, with 12 bases between them. The CDR3 has 15 residues. The CDR3 region has the DNA TGTGCCAGCAGCTTAGTGGGGGGCCAGGACAATGAGCAGTTCTTC. Translated, it gives CASSLVGGQDNEQFF.

This clonotype was detected ten times or more. V usage is TRBV20-1 and J usage is TRBJ2-1; 9 bases agree with TRBD1. V lost 5 bases to trimming and J lost 7 bases; unmatched junction nucleotides: 6. This CDR3 region has 13 residues. Germline loops: CDR1 DFQATT, CDR2 SNEGSKA (reference sequence). The CDR3 sequence: CSALGQGGNEQFF. The DNA for the CDR3 is TGCAGTGCTTTGGGACAGGGAGGAAATGAGCAGTTCTTC.

This clonotype was counted ten times or more. V is TRBV5-5 and J is TRBJ1-5, with D hard to call. Germline lookup yields CDR1 SGHKS and CDR2 YYEKEE (reference sequence). V dropped 2 bases and J dropped 4 bases, with 10 bases sitting between them. This CDR3 contains 14 residues. The CDR3 is CASSFRGRNQPQHF. DNA for the CDR3: TGTGCCAGCAGCTTTCGGGGTAGGAATCAGCCCCAGCATTTT.

This clonotype occurred many times. CDR3 sequence reads: CSVPSGQGNVNYGYTF. CDR3 DNA: TGCAGCGTGCCCTCCGGACAGGGCAATGTGAACTATGGCTACACCTTC. V is TRBV29-1 and J is TRBJ1-2; 8 bases are a match to TRBD1. The CDR3 spans 16 residues. V trimming: 6 bases; J trimming: 2 bases; junction bases outside the gene matches: 14. Germline CDR1 SQVTM, CDR2 ANQGSEA.

At least ten counts were recorded for this clonotype. The CDR3 reads CASSLGRGQETQYF. CDR3 in DNA: TGTGCCAGCAGCTTAGGCAGGGGGCAAGAGACCCAGTACTTC. This chain connects TRBV7-2 to TRBJ2-5; 7 nucleotides agree with TRBD1. Trimming at V came to 1 base and at J to 2 bases, leaving 1 base not matched to a gene. The germline gives CDR1 SGHTA, CDR2 FQGNSA. CDR3 length: 14 residues.

This clonotype showed up many times. The CDR3 reads CASSPGTELSAKNIQYF. As DNA, the CDR3 is TGTGCCAGCTCACCCGGGACGGAATTATCCGCCAAAAACATTCAGTACTTC. The chain uses TRBV18 and TRBJ2-4; tentatively, D is TRBD1 or TRBD2 (5 bases each). The CDR3 has 17 amino acids. Trimming took 3 bases from V and 1 from J, leaving 16 bases between them. Germline assignment: CDR1 KGHSH and CDR2 LQKENI. The complete variable domain, with remaining parts taken from reference TRBV18 and TRBJ2-4, reads NAGVMQNPRHLVRRRGQEARLRCSPMKGHSHVYWYRQLPEEGLKFMVYLQKENIIDESGMPKERFSAEFPKEGPSILRIQQVVRGDSAAYFCASSPGTELSAKNIQYFGAGTRLSVL.

This clonotype was detected ten times or more. Here the CDR3 reads CASSYTSGNQPQHF. The CDR3 nucleotides read TGTGCCAGCAGTTATACATCTGGGAATCAGCCCCAGCATTTT. The chain links TRBV12-3 or TRBV12-4 to TRBJ1-5, with D uncertain. The V end lost 4 bases, the J end lost 4 bases, and 11 bases lay between the germline ends. The CDR3 runs to 14 residues.

This clonotype has more than one count but fewer than ten. The chain combines TRBV10-3 with TRBJ2-1, with 13 bases matching TRBD2. CDR1 ENHRY and CDR2 SYGVKD come from the germline V gene. With V trimmed by 4 bases and J by 9 bases, 9 bases remained unmatched. This CDR3 region has 16 residues. This CDR3 is CAISGGLAGASGEQFF. Here the CDR3 DNA reads TGTGCCATCAGTGGAGGACTAGCGGGGGCCTCAGGTGAGCAGTTCTTC.